This TCR beta chain comes out of a study of blood T cell repertoires in COVID-19. The authors' processing: Reference gene primer amplification in the assay estimated nucleated cell counts. Only in-frame clones appear in the TCRdb table, and some are missing; sequencing was by immunoSEQ multiplex PCR. V and J calls and clone size come straight from that table; D and trimming were deduced from the DNA. The data hold fewer than 250,000 clones, with 70% to 85% observed a single time. CDR1 is LNHDA, CDR2 SQIVND, per germline (reference sequence). V shed 4 bases, J shed 6 bases, and the junction held 4 bases outside the gene matches. This CDR3 contains 16 residues.

This TCR was sampled from a woman older than 75 with acute or convalescent COVID-19. The chain uses TRBV19 and TRBJ2-1; the match to TRBD2 covers 15 bases. The material sequenced was peripheral blood. CDR3 in DNA: TGTGCCAGTAGTAGGACTAGCGGGGGGGCTGGCAATGAGCAGTTCTTC. This codes for CASSRTSGGAGNEQFF.